Each of the 15 T cell receptor beta chains below was sequenced from the same sample in a study of graft-versus-host responses after intestinal transplantation. TCRdb's copy holds only in-frame clones and misses some; the assay was immunoSEQ multiplex PCR. This repertoire shows 950 to 1,500 clones, 75% to 85% found once; its top ten account for around 7.9%. This sample comprised PBMCs, obtained 7 days after intestinal transplantation. The source of these receptors is a human patient who received an intestinal transplant, so some T cells may come from the graft donor.

The chain recombines TRBV5-6 with TRBJ2-5; 11 bases fit TRBD1. V shed 0 bases and J 5 bases; nucleotides not matched to a gene: 12. This CDR3 spans 18 amino acids. CDR1 and CDR2 from the germline V gene are SGHDT and YYEEEE. The CDR3 DNA reads as TGTGCCAGCAGCTTGGTGCTGTGGGACAGGGGGTTAGGTGAGACCCAGTACTTC. This codes for CASSLVLWDRGLGETQYF.

The chain is built from TRBV19 and TRBJ2-1, with D possibly matching TRBD1 (6 bases). Trimming pared 7 bases from V and 7 bases from J, leaving 11 bases between. Per germline, CDR1 LNHDA and CDR2 SQIVND (reference sequence). The CDR3 runs to 12 residues. The DNA of the CDR3 is TGTGCCAGTACCTACCAGGGGAATGAGCAGTTCTTC. Residues: CASTYQGNEQFF.

This chain connects TRBV30 to TRBJ1-4; D unresolved. This CDR3 has 12 amino acids. Trimming left V 3 bases short and J 3 bases short, with 5 bases between. Germline-derived CDR1 and CDR2 are GTSNPN and SVGIG (reference sequence). The CDR3 DNA reads as TGTGCCTGGAGGGCACCTAATGAAAAACTGTTTTTT. It translates to CAWRAPNEKLFF.

Only one count was recorded for this clone. The chain has TRBV28 and TRBJ1-2; D is unclear. Trimming removed 4 bases from V and 4 bases from J, with 13 bases in between. CDR3 length: 14 residues. Germline V gene sequence: CDR1 MDHEN, CDR2 SYDVKM. Written as DNA, the CDR3 is TGTGCCAGCAGTTCCCCTGACAAGATCTATGGCTACACCTTC. It encodes CASSSPDKIYGYTF.

This chain joins TRBV7-4 and TRBJ2-7; D is possibly TRBD1 (5 bases). V was pared by 7 bases and J by 3 bases, with 19 bases between. The V gene's germline CDR1 is SGHVT and CDR2 SQSDAQ. The CDR3 totals 15 residues. CDR3: CASTLNPDIYYEQYF. The CDR3 DNA follows: TGTGCCAGCACCCTGAATCCGGACATCTACTACGAGCAGTACTTC. The variable domain in full, completed from reference TRBV7-4 and TRBJ2-7, reads GAGVSQSPRYKVAKRGRDVALRCDSISGHVTLYWYRQTLGQGSEVLTYSQSDAQRDKSGRPSGRFSAERPERSVSTLKIQRTEQGDSAVYLCASTLNPDIYYEQYFGPGTRLTVT.

The V and J genes are TRBV18 and TRBJ1-1; 7 bases are shared with TRBD1. CDR3 length equals 14 residues. With 3 bases clipped from V and 3 bases from J, the junction kept 4 bases outside the gene matches. The germline gives CDR1 KGHSH, CDR2 LQKENI. CDR3 sequence reads: CASSPGTVDTEAFF. The CDR3 DNA reads TGTGCCAGCTCACCCGGGACAGTAGACACTGAAGCTTTCTTT.

The rearrangement links TRBV7-2 to TRBJ1-5; the D gene is possibly TRBD1 (5 bases). The CDR3 is 16 amino acids. V was cut by 0 bases and J by 6 bases, with 15 bases left in between. In germline, CDR1 is SGHTA, CDR2 FQGNSA. The CDR3 protein is CASSLAGTPQGQPQHF. CDR3 coding DNA: TGTGCCAGCAGCTTAGCCGGGACCCCCCAGGGTCAGCCCCAGCATTTT.

The chain recombines TRBV9 with TRBJ2-1, with D possibly being TRBD2 (6 bases). The CDR3 loop spans 14 amino acids. Germline V gene data show CDR1 as SGDLS and CDR2 as YYNGEE. V shed 0 bases and J shed 8 bases, with 12 bases lying between them. The CDR3 DNA reads TGTGCCAGCAGCGTAGCTCTAGCGAGCGATGAGCAGTTCTTC. Translating it yields CASSVALASDEQFF.

The V call is TRBV18, the J call TRBJ2-4; 9 nucleotides match TRBD1. V lost 1 base and J lost 9; bases outside the gene matches: 7. In germline, CDR1 is KGHSH, CDR2 LQKENI. There are 15 residues in the CDR3. CDR3 region: CASSPLKGTGIIQYF. CDR3 coding DNA: TGTGCCAGCTCACCACTTAAAGGGACAGGGATCATTCAGTACTTC.

The V gene is TRBV22-1, the J gene TRBJ2-6; TRBD2, the table's D call, lacks a check against the DNA. TRBV22-1 is assigned pseudogene status. This CDR3 is 18 amino acids long. CDR3 sequence (DNA): TGTCCTGGGAGAATGTGCGGAAGCGAACAAAGTCGGGCCAACGTCCTGACTTTC. This encodes CPGRMCGSEQSRANVLTF.

The chain recombines TRBV4-2 with TRBJ2-3, with D possibly called TRBD1 or TRBD2 (6 bases each). Germline assignment: CDR1 LGHNA and CDR2 YNFKEQ. This CDR3 spans 17 amino acids. V was clipped by 4 bases and J by 5 bases, with 22 bases between them. CDR3 in amino acids: CASSPVRGEPDVDTQYF. CDR3 in DNA: TGTGCCAGCAGCCCGGTAAGGGGGGAACCCGACGTAGATACGCAGTATTTT.

This chain uses TRBV7-9 with TRBJ1-4, with D perhaps matching TRBD1 (5 bases). The CDR3 totals 14 residues. The germline V gene has CDR1 SEHNR and CDR2 FQNEAQ (reference sequence). V lost 6 bases to trimming and J lost 8 bases, with 16 bases between them. The CDR3 coding sequence is TGTGCCAGCAGTTCTCCCGGGACCGGGGAAAAACTGTTTTTT. This translates into CASSSPGTGEKLFF.

This sequence joins TRBV11-2 and TRBJ2-5; 8 nucleotides agree with TRBD2. Trimming removed 4 bases from V and 2 bases from J; junction bases left unmatched: 12. Germline assignment: CDR1 SGHAT and CDR2 FQNNGV. The CDR3 runs 17 residues. This CDR3 reads CASSSPGSGGIQETQYF. The CDR3 bases are TGTGCCAGCAGCTCCCCAGGGAGCGGGGGAATACAAGAGACCCAGTACTTC.

The V call is TRBV5-1, the J call TRBJ2-3; 8 positions match TRBD2. J was trimmed by 6 bases and V by 4 bases; bases with no gene match: 10. The CDR3 consists of 15 residues. Germline V CDR1 and CDR2: SGHRS, YFSETQ. CDR3 amino acids: CASSASGLDGDTQYF. CDR3 in DNA: TGCGCCAGCAGCGCCTCGGGACTAGACGGGGATACGCAGTATTTT.

The chain combines TRBV4-1 with TRBJ1-2; 7 bases agree with TRBD1. J lost 4 bases, V lost 3 bases, and 11 bases had no gene match. The CDR3 is made up of 16 amino acids. CDR1 MGHRA and CDR2 YSYEKL come from the germline V gene. The CDR3 protein is CASSHSPGQQPYGYTF. The DNA for the CDR3 is TGCGCCAGCAGCCATTCTCCGGGACAGCAACCCTATGGCTACACCTTC.